A selection of T cell receptor beta chains follows, all from one sample in a study of blood T cells in healthy people across ages. TCRdb re-analysed the 5' RACE reads in MiXCR, keeping a single row per CDR3 protein. The sample includes approximately 760,000 distinct CDR3 sequences, around 25% seen only once; the top ten take more than 8.5%. Separately, the same data were catalogued under a study of T cells of mothers and their children.

What was sequenced was blood. These receptors originate from a boy younger than 18 in good health. The CDR3 runs from the conserved cysteine through the conserved F or W. D genes are given only for firm matches. The listing skips clone size in some rows; elsewhere it reads once, few, many or a size class.

v_call,d_call,clone_size,j_call,cdr3_nt,cdr3_aa
TRBV20-1,TRBD2,-,TRBJ2-1,TGCAGTGGAATCCGGGAGGTCAGCAATGAGCAGTTCTTC,CSGIREVSNEQFF
TRBV5-5,-,-,TRBJ1-6,TGTGCCAGCAGCTTGGGGCCTTTCCCGTATAATTCACCCCTCCACTTT,CASSLGPFPYNSPLHF
TRBV13,TRBD2,-,TRBJ2-3,TGTGCCAGCAGCTGGAGAGGAGCGGGAGATGAAGATACGCAGTATTTT,CASSWRGAGDEDTQYF
TRBV7-2,TRBD2,once,TRBJ2-1,TGTGCCAGCAGCTTAGTGACTAGCGTCAACAATGAGCAGTTCTTC,CASSLVTSVNNEQFF
TRBV7-9,TRBD1,-,TRBJ2-7,TGTGCCAGCGGTCAGAGGGACAGACCCTACGAGCAGTACTTC,CASGQRDRPYEQYF
TRBV10-3,TRBD1,once,TRBJ2-3,TGTGCCATCACCGACAGGGTCACAGATACGCAGTATTTT,CAITDRVTDTQYF
TRBV7-9,TRBD2,-,TRBJ2-2,TGTGCCAGCAGCCAGCTAGCGGGAGGTTACACCGGGGAGCTGTTTTTT,CASSQLAGGYTGELFF
TRBV3-1,TRBD2,few,TRBJ2-7,TGTGCCAGCAGCCAGGGACTAGAGGAGCAGTACTTC,CASSQGLEEQYF
TRBV7-9,-,few,TRBJ2-7,TGTGCCAGCAGCAAACCAGGGAGCTCCTACGAGCAGTACTTC,CASSKPGSSYEQYF
TRBV5-1,-,few,TRBJ2-1,TGCGCCAGCAGCTTGGGGGACGGCGGATACAATGAGCAGTTCTTC,CASSLGDGGYNEQFF
TRBV6-1,-,few,TRBJ2-7,TGTGCCAGCAGTGACAACTACGGGACGTCCTCCTACGAGCAGTACTTC,CASSDNYGTSSYEQYF
TRBV7-8,-,few,TRBJ2-3,TGTGCCAGCAGCTTAAGTGGTAGTTATGGCACAGATACGCAGTATTTT,CASSLSGSYGTDTQYF
TRBV10-3,TRBD1,-,TRBJ2-1,TGTGCCATCAGTGAGAGGGACAGTTGGCAGTTCTTC,CAISERDSWQFF
TRBV6-5,-,-,TRBJ2-3,TGTGCCACCCTTCTCAGGGGCCAGACAGATACGCAGTATTTT,CATLLRGQTDTQYF
TRBV7-2,TRBD2,-,TRBJ2-5,TGTGCCAGCAGCTCCGATAGCGGGGGGTATGAGACCCAGTACTTC,CASSSDSGGYETQYF
TRBV20-1,-,-,TRBJ2-7,TGCAGTGCTAGAAAAGGCTACGAGCAGTACTTC,CSARKGYEQYF
TRBV12-3/TRBV12-4,TRBD2,-,TRBJ2-1,TGTGCCAGCAGCTTTGGACTAGCGGGAACCGCCTACAATGAGCAGTTCTTC,CASSFGLAGTAYNEQFF
TRBV6-6,-,-,TRBJ2-5,TGTGCCAGCGAAGGCGGGACAAATAAAGAGACCCAGTACTTC,CASEGGTNKETQYF
TRBV7-9,-,many,TRBJ2-1,TGTGCCAGCAGCTTAGAGGCCCATGAGCAGTTCTTC,CASSLEAHEQFF
TRBV14,-,-,TRBJ2-5,TGTGCCAGCAGCCGGCCCGGGACACAAGAGACCCAGTACTTC,CASSRPGTQETQYF
TRBV7-8,TRBD2,-,TRBJ2-7,TGTGCCAGCAGCTTATATGTTAGCGGGATTCACGAGCAGTACTTC,CASSLYVSGIHEQYF
TRBV6-6,-,few,TRBJ1-1,TGTGCCAGCAGTTGGGGTGGGGGCACTGAAGCTTTCTTT,CASSWGGGTEAFF